These T cell receptor beta chains were read from a single sample in a study of cytomegalovirus exposure and HLA in healthy donors. Here immunoSEQ multiplex PCR was the method, and the copy in TCRdb shows in-frame clones only, minus some. The repertoire has over 100,000 clones, around 87% of them found once; the top ten carry more than 5%. Sample: PBMCs. Receptors originate from a woman between 18 and 29 years old in good health and CMV-seropositive. The CDR3 runs from the conserved cysteine through the conserved F or W. The D gene is left open where the match is weak. Size is omitted from some rows. Given values are once, few, many or a class for expanded clones.

length: 15
D: .
size: once
V: TRBV7-8
J: TRBJ2-7
DNA: TGTGCCAGCAGCCTCAGACAAGACCCCCGGGGCGAGCAGTACTTC
CDR3: CASSLRQDPRGEQYF

length: 18
D: TRBD1
size: .
V: TRBV18
J: TRBJ2-6
DNA: TGTGCCAGCTCTCGCACCCCCGACAGGGGGCTAGGGGCCAACGTCCTGACTTTC
CDR3: CASSRTPDRGLGANVLTF

length: 14
D: .
size: .
V: TRBV9
J: TRBJ2-7
DNA: TGTGCCAGCAGCGTAGTACGGTCACTCCACGAGCAGTACTTC
CDR3: CASSVVRSLHEQYF

length: 15
D: TRBD2
size: .
V: TRBV30
J: TRBJ2-1
DNA: TGTGCCTGGAGGAGGGACTATAGCTCCTACAATGAGCAGTTCTTC
CDR3: CAWRRDYSSYNEQFF

length: 14
D: .
size: once
V: TRBV4-3
J: TRBJ2-3
DNA: TGCGCCAGCAGCCAACGGCTAGCTTCCGATACGCAGTATTTT
CDR3: CASSQRLASDTQYF

length: 16
D: TRBD2
size: .
V: TRBV9
J: TRBJ2-1
DNA: TGTGCCAGCAGCGTAGTCGGGACTAGCGGGGCCGGCGAGCAGTTCTTC
CDR3: CASSVVGTSGAGEQFF

length: 14
D: .
size: .
V: TRBV11-3
J: TRBJ1-1
DNA: TGTGCCAGCAGCTTGACCTCAGGGAACACTGAAGCTTTCTTT
CDR3: CASSLTSGNTEAFF

length: 18
D: TRBD2
size: .
V: TRBV9
J: TRBJ2-1
DNA: TGTGCCAGCAGCAACACCCCCCACCTAGCGGAATCCTACAATGAGCAGTTCTTC
CDR3: CASSNTPHLAESYNEQFF

length: 13
D: .
size: .
V: TRBV25-1
J: TRBJ1-2
DNA: TGTGCCAGCAGTCGGGGATTCAACTATGGCTACACCTTC
CDR3: CASSRGFNYGYTF

length: 17
D: .
size: .
V: TRBV4-3
J: TRBJ1-1
DNA: TGCGCCAGCAGCCCCCTCGCGGGGGGCGCAGAATGGACTGAAGCTTTCTTT
CDR3: CASSPLAGGAEWTEAFF

length: 15
D: TRBD1
size: .
V: TRBV6-6
J: TRBJ2-7
DNA: TGTGCCAGCCGCTACCGGGACAGTCACTCCTACGAGCAGTATTTC
CDR3: CASRYRDSHSYEQYF

length: 16
D: .
size: .
V: TRBV5-5
J: TRBJ1-6
DNA: TGTGCCAGCGAGCTTCGGCAGGGAAGCTATAATTCACCCCTCCACTTT
CDR3: CASELRQGSYNSPLHF

length: 14
D: .
size: .
V: TRBV6-5
J: TRBJ1-1
DNA: TGTGCCAGCAGCCTACAGGAGAAGAACACTGAAGCTTTCTTT
CDR3: CASSLQEKNTEAFF

length: 15
D: TRBD1
size: .
V: TRBV30
J: TRBJ1-5
DNA: TGTGCCTGGAGTGTACCCGGACAGGGGGCTCAGCCCCAGCATTTT
CDR3: CAWSVPGQGAQPQHF

length: 11
D: .
size: .
V: TRBV25-1
J: TRBJ2-7
DNA: TGTGCCAGGAACAGAACCTACGAGCAGTACTTC
CDR3: CARNRTYEQYF

length: 11
D: .
size: .
V: TRBV30
J: TRBJ1-2
DNA: TGTGCCTGGAGTGTAGAGCCTGGCTACACCTTC
CDR3: CAWSVEPGYTF

length: 15
D: .
size: .
V: TRBV9
J: TRBJ1-4
DNA: TGTGCCAGCAGCGTAGATCAGCGTGAAGGTGAAAAACTGTTTTTT
CDR3: CASSVDQREGEKLFF

length: 19
D: .
size: .
V: TRBV18
J: TRBJ2-6
DNA: TGTGCCAGCTCACCAACTAGGAACAGGGCACAATCGGGGGCCAACGTCCTGACTTTC
CDR3: CASSPTRNRAQSGANVLTF

length: 16
D: .
size: .
V: TRBV7-9
J: TRBJ2-3
DNA: TGTGCCAGCAGCTTTTCTAAGGCAGGTCTCACAGATACGCAGTATTTT
CDR3: CASSFSKAGLTDTQYF

length: 18
D: .
size: once
V: TRBV14
J: TRBJ1-3
DNA: TGTGCCAGCAGCCAAGATCGTGGCTACAGGCCCTCTGGAAACACCATATATTTT
CDR3: CASSQDRGYRPSGNTIYF

length: 18
D: TRBD2
size: .
V: TRBV2
J: TRBJ2-2
DNA: TGTGCCAGCAGTGAACCCCGGACTAGCGGGGGAAACACCGGGGAGCTGTTTTTT
CDR3: CASSEPRTSGGNTGELFF

length: 16
D: TRBD1
size: .
V: TRBV18
J: TRBJ1-2
DNA: TGTGCCAGCTCTCCGACCGGGACAGGTGGTCAAATCGGCTACACCTTC
CDR3: CASSPTGTGGQIGYTF

length: 16
D: TRBD1
size: .
V: TRBV28
J: TRBJ1-3
DNA: TGTGCCAGCAGTGTACCCGGGACAGGGGTTAGAAACACCATATATTTT
CDR3: CASSVPGTGVRNTIYF

length: 13
D: .
size: few
V: TRBV5-1
J: TRBJ1-1
DNA: TGCGCCAGCATGAGAGGCTCGAACACTGAAGCTTTCTTT
CDR3: CASMRGSNTEAFF

length: 14
D: TRBD1
size: .
V: TRBV6-1
J: TRBJ1-3
DNA: TGTGCCAGCGAGGACAGGGGGTCTGGAAACACCATATATTTT
CDR3: CASEDRGSGNTIYF

length: 14
D: .
size: .
V: TRBV30
J: TRBJ1-3
DNA: TGTGCCTGGAGTGTAGTAGCAGCTGGAAACACCATATATTTT
CDR3: CAWSVVAAGNTIYF

length: 11
D: .
size: .
V: TRBV7-6
J: TRBJ2-1
DNA: TGTGCCAGCAGCTTCTCACGGGAGCAGTTCTTC
CDR3: CASSFSREQFF

length: 15
D: TRBD1
size: .
V: TRBV6-1
J: TRBJ2-7
DNA: TGTGCCAGCAGTGATAATCCAGGGGGCGCGGGAGAGCAGTACTTC
CDR3: CASSDNPGGAGEQYF

length: 16
D: TRBD1
size: .
V: TRBV4-1
J: TRBJ1-1
DNA: TGCGCCAGCAGCCAAGTGGGGACAGGAAGGAACACTGAAGCTTTCTTT
CDR3: CASSQVGTGRNTEAFF

length: 13
D: .
size: .
V: TRBV19
J: TRBJ1-2
DNA: TGTGCCAGTAGTATTGACTTGTCGGATGGCTACACCTTC
CDR3: CASSIDLSDGYTF

length: 15
D: .
size: .
V: TRBV7-9
J: TRBJ1-1
DNA: TGTGCCAGCAGCTTTAGTCTCCCGGGAAACACTGAAGCTTTCTTT
CDR3: CASSFSLPGNTEAFF

length: 16
D: TRBD2
size: .
V: TRBV2
J: TRBJ2-3
DNA: TGTGCCAGCAGTTTGAATAGCGGGGCCTCACAAGATACGCAGTATTTT
CDR3: CASSLNSGASQDTQYF

length: 15
D: TRBD1
size: .
V: TRBV10-3
J: TRBJ1-1
DNA: TGTGCCATCAGTGACCCGGGACAGCTTAACCCTGAAGCTTTCTTT
CDR3: CAISDPGQLNPEAFF

length: 14
D: TRBD1
size: .
V: TRBV6-1
J: TRBJ1-1
DNA: TGTGCCAGCAGGTCCGGGACAGGGAACACTGAAGCTTTCTTT
CDR3: CASRSGTGNTEAFF

length: 13
D: .
size: .
V: TRBV29-1
J: TRBJ1-1
DNA: TGCAGCGTTGGCAGGGCCATGAACACTGAAGCTTTCTTT
CDR3: CSVGRAMNTEAFF

length: 14
D: .
size: .
V: TRBV6-6
J: TRBJ1-1
DNA: TGTGCCAGCAGTGTACAGGGCTGGAACACTGAAGCTTTCTTT
CDR3: CASSVQGWNTEAFF

length: 16
D: TRBD1
size: .
V: TRBV19
J: TRBJ2-4
DNA: TGTGCCAGTAGTATGGGACAGGGGAAGGCCAAAAACATTCAGTACTTC
CDR3: CASSMGQGKAKNIQYF

length: 13
D: .
size: once
V: TRBV9
J: TRBJ1-2
DNA: TGTGCCAGCAGCGTAGACAGCTACTATGGCTACACCTTC
CDR3: CASSVDSYYGYTF

length: 20
D: .
size: .
V: TRBV1
J: TRBJ2-7
DNA: TGCACCAGCAGCCAAGACGCTGGACAGGGGGCGGGCCTGGTCCATTACGAGCAGTACTTC
CDR3: CTSSQDAGQGAGLVHYEQYF

length: 12
D: .
size: .
V: TRBV11-2
J: TRBJ2-7
DNA: TGTGCCAGCAGGAATCAGGGGATTGAGCAGTACTTC
CDR3: CASRNQGIEQYF

length: 14
D: .
size: once
V: TRBV5-1
J: TRBJ2-5
DNA: TGCGCCAGCAGCTTGGTTCCAGGGCAAGAGACCCAGTACTTC
CDR3: CASSLVPGQETQYF

length: 15
D: .
size: .
V: TRBV21-1
J: TRBJ2-7
DNA: TGTGCCAGCAGCAGGGCTAGAGGACAGACGAACGAGCAGTACTTC
CDR3: CASSRARGQTNEQYF

length: 16
D: TRBD1
size: .
V: TRBV18
J: TRBJ1-1
DNA: TGTGCCAGCTCACCAGTGCAGGGGGTGGGGGACACTGAAGCTTTCTTT
CDR3: CASSPVQGVGDTEAFF

length: 14
D: TRBD2
size: .
V: TRBV30
J: TRBJ2-5
DNA: TGTGCCTGGAGTATTGCCAGCGGGGGAGAGACCCAGTACTTC
CDR3: CAWSIASGGETQYF

length: 15
D: .
size: .
V: TRBV4-1
J: TRBJ1-3
DNA: TGCGCCAGCAGTCAATACCTATTAACTGGAAACACCATATATTTT
CDR3: CASSQYLLTGNTIYF

length: 16
D: .
size: .
V: TRBV4-2
J: TRBJ2-2
DNA: TGTGCCAGCAGCCAAAAGAGGGCGTCGAACACCGGGGAGCTGTTTTTT
CDR3: CASSQKRASNTGELFF

length: 15
D: .
size: once
V: TRBV7-8
J: TRBJ2-5
DNA: TGTGCCAGCAGCTTAGCGCACTCCAGGGGTCAGACCCAGTACTTC
CDR3: CASSLAHSRGQTQYF

length: 15
D: TRBD1
size: .
V: TRBV7-3
J: TRBJ1-3
DNA: TGTGCCAGCAGCGCCGGGACAGGGGTTGGAAACACCATATATTTT
CDR3: CASSAGTGVGNTIYF